This T cell receptor (beta chain) was captured by sequencing in a study of blood T cells in healthy people across ages. General study results and limits: Investigators viewed diversity estimates from one million T cells as underestimates, the study reported.

A note on this clonotype: What it recognizes is unknown.

This CDR3 spans 18 amino acids. Germline V gene sequence: CDR1 MGHRA, CDR2 YSYEKL. The V gene end was trimmed by 1 base and the J gene end by 4 bases; junction bases not matched to a gene: 15. Alongside a J-beta primer mix, a sample-barcoded 5' primer served in a second PCR lasting about 7 to 12 cycles. One entry per CDR3 protein, called by TCRdb with MiXCR from the 5' RACE reads. The sample contains about 1.4 million distinct CDR3 sequences, around 59% of which appear only once. Sequenced material: blood. The V gene is TRBV4-1, the J gene TRBJ1-1, with 7 bases lining up with TRBD1. The TCR comes from a young man in good health. CDR3 residues: CASSQAPRASGGVTEAFF. The CDR3 DNA reads as TGCGCCAGCAGCCAAGCCCCGCGGGCTTCAGGGGGTGTCACTGAAGCTTTCTTT.